This T cell receptor beta chain emerged from a study of shared clonotypes between healthy human individuals. The germline V gene has CDR1 LGHNT and CDR2 FRNRAP. With 2 bases removed from V and 0 bases from J, the gap between germline ends came to 8 bases. CDR3 length: 15 residues. The assay was immunoSEQ multiplex PCR, and TCRdb's table has in-frame clones only and misses some. The repertoire has a few million clones, approximately 96% of them found once; the top ten carry less than 0.15%. Each sample came from a Caucasian adult donor living in Nashville, Tennessee. A CD45RA+ naive subset and a CD45RA-negative memory subset were split from CD4+ cells.

The V call is TRBV12-5, the J call TRBJ1-3; D gene unclear. The source of this sequence is a man between 18 and 35 years old in good health. Sequenced input: naive CD4+ T cells sorted from blood. Subset: CD45RA+ positively selected. CDR3 DNA: TGTGCTAGTGGTTTGTCGCCCATCTCTGGAAACACCATATATTTT. This gives the protein CASGLSPISGNTIYF.